This TCR beta chain was retrieved from a study of cytomegalovirus exposure and HLA in healthy donors. As to this clone: Antigen: not known.

Study conclusions and caveats: Researchers counted around 160 TCR beta chains as cytomegalovirus-associated.

Primers included in the PCR were 60 Vbeta and 13 Jbeta primers. This table comes from immunoSEQ multiplex PCR, and its TCRdb copy is limited to in-frame clones, with some not included. Among over 75,000 clones, less than 9.5% were seen once, and the ten largest hold roughly 4.7%. The CDR3 is 15 residues long. V shed 3 bases and J shed 2 bases, with 11 bases lying between them. From germline, CDR1 is MDHEN and CDR2 SYDVKM. This clonotype originated in a man over 45 in good health and CMV-seropositive. V is TRBV28 and J is TRBJ1-5, with D unresolved. Sequencing used PBMCs. The CDR3 DNA follows: TGTGCCAGCAGTTTGGCTTCTCGGGGCAATCAGCCCCAGCATTTT. Translated: CASSLASRGNQPQHF.